The present entry profiles one T cell receptor (beta chain) with its context. Its antigen specificity is not known. Qualities for individual bases were not recorded, and no much larger clone is one base off. The sample comes from a study of CD8+CD57+ T cells in acquired aplastic anemia listed by TCRdb under 2018. At the level of the whole study: On average, sorted CD4+ and CD8+ cells yielded approximately 3 ug of extracted DNA, with a range of roughly 0.18 to 30 ug. CD8+CD57+ expansion was defined as a frequency above the mean frequency observed in healthy subjects.

Profiling of TCR beta VDJ combinations and CDR3 sequences used genomic DNA as the template. TCR repertoire sequencing was run on an Illumina HiSeq 2000. On the study's bioinformatics: Repertoire assessment relied on Simpson's diversity index, CDR3 size and DJ length profiles, and TRBV/TRBJ rearrangement plots. The immunodominant clone was defined as the most abundant DNA sequence in deep sequencing data. CDR3 amino acid sequences were checked for sharing between subjects and were compared against published repertoires and the VDJdb database. TCRdb trimmed the raw reads at Q25, called clones with MiXCR and kept productive beta chains. CDR3 protein sequences are deduplicated, and each keeps its most common genes and DNA. These V and J calls originate from TCRdb's pipeline instead of the authors' own analysis. This sample gives around 200,000 distinct CDR3 sequences in total; about 60% of them show up just once. The ten largest clones represent roughly 62% of the sample.

Flow cytometry had shown CD8+CD57+ cell expansion in the patients selected for sequencing. Severe acquired aplastic anemia was diagnosed in all patients according to International Study of Aplastic Anemia and Agranulocytosis and Camitta criteria. No patient had received any therapy when blood was sampled. The study deep-sequenced TCR repertoires of sorted CD4+ and CD8+ blood T cells from severe aplastic anemia patients and healthy subjects. Patients were enrolled in the USA under clinicaltrials.gov protocols 00001620, 01623167, 00001397, 00071045, 00081523 and 00961064. Ficoll-Paque density gradient centrifugation was used to isolate peripheral blood mononuclear cells. CD4+ and CD8+ T cells were sorted by FACS or magnetic beads before DNA extraction. There are 16 amino acids in the CDR3, from cysteine to phenylalanine inclusive. Of all the DNA, just the CDR3 is kept, 48 bases in frame from base 1. The germline V gene yields KGHDR for CDR1 and SFDVKD for CDR2. V and J lose 3 bases and 4 bases, and a span of 12 bases separates them.

Points the paper makes about the study in general: Roughly 29 CD8+ CDR3 sequences were shared between patients and controls but appeared highly expressed in patients and within their immunodominant clones. No significant difference in CD8+ Simpson's diversity was found between patients and healthy controls (P=0.060).

This receptor was taken from a human donor with aplastic anemia. Sequencing input: sorted CD4+, CD8+, or CD8+CD57+ T cells (not recorded which) from PBMCs. Here the chain combines TRBV24-1 and TRBJ2-6, and the D gene may be TRBD1, 5 bases matching. The CDR3 amino acid sequence is: CATSDPGFGGANVLTF. The nucleotides read TGTGCCACCAGTGATCCAGGGTTCGGGGGGGCCAACGTCCTGACTTTC.